This T cell receptor beta chain was identified during a study of blood T cell repertoires in COVID-19. Profiled with immunoSEQ multiplex PCR; TCRdb holds only in-frame clones, not every one. The sample gives 130,000 or so clones, around 85% of which show up once; about a sixth is in the top ten. The CDR3 has 15 residues if both end residues are counted. In germline, CDR1 is MNHEY, CDR2 SMNVEV (reference sequence). This clone was seen more than once but under ten times. No DNA is shown, since the ends of the CDR3 on it are uncertain; the CDR3 is the one TCRdb lists. Specimen: peripheral blood. V is TRBV27 and J is TRBJ2-7; TRBD1, the table's D call, was not compared with the DNA. This TCR derives from a woman aged 80 or over with acute or convalescent COVID-19. The CDR3 loop reads CASSFGPGATYEQYF.